This TCR beta chain was profiled in a study of OX40 agonist ivuxolimab in advanced cancers. Study as a whole: Six ivuxolimab dose levels, 0.01 to 10 mg/kg, were given intravenously every 2 weeks.

The CDR3 spans 17 residues. The trim removed 0 bases at V and 1 base at J, leaving 9 bases unmatched. Germline CDR1 and CDR2: SGDLS and YYNGEE. Study-wide results and caveats: Clonal expansion from baseline to week 6 occurred in both CD4+ and CD8+ T cells. The mean number of expanded clones was higher in CD8+ T cells than in CD4+.

Patients were ineligible given autoimmune disease history or systemic immunosuppression. The repertoire was sequenced with immunoSEQ multiplex PCR; TCRdb's copy has only in-frame clones and lacks some. The sample holds approximately 53,000 clones, approximately 92% seen once. This clone is medium-sized. Its antigen is unknown. This chain joins TRBV9 and TRBJ1-1; the match to TRBD1 covers 7 bases. The sample in question was CD4+ or CD8+ T cells sorted from blood, obtained in a trial of the OX40 agonist ivuxolimab. The receptor was derived from an adult with an advanced solid tumor such as melanoma, head and neck, liver or kidney cancer. The CDR3 nucleotides are TGTGCCAGCAGCGTAGTGGGGCAGGGGGGACCGAACACTGAAGCTTTCTTT. It encodes CASSVVGQGGPNTEAFF.